This TCR beta chain was obtained from a study of somatic mutations in cytotoxic T cells in rheumatoid arthritis. V was shortened by 4 bases and J by 4 bases, with 20 bases between the two germline ends. The germline V gene encodes CDR1 SGDLS and CDR2 YYNGEE. The CDR3 is 16 amino acids. This clone was counted only a few times. The data were produced by immunoSEQ multiplex PCR, yet TCRdb's version contains in-frame clones alone and is incomplete. The table lists over 8,500 clones, approximately 82% of them singletons, with 8.5% to 10% in the top ten. The chain joins TRBV9 to TRBJ1-1; possibly TRBD1 for D (6 bases). The sequenced sample consisted of CD8+ T cells sorted from blood. The receptor's source is a woman aged 55-75 years with rheumatoid arthritis. CDR3 residues: CASSPLGGGGLTEAFF. CDR3 nucleotides: TGTGCCAGCAGCCCCTTAGGGGGGGGCGGGCTCACTGAAGCTTTCTTT.